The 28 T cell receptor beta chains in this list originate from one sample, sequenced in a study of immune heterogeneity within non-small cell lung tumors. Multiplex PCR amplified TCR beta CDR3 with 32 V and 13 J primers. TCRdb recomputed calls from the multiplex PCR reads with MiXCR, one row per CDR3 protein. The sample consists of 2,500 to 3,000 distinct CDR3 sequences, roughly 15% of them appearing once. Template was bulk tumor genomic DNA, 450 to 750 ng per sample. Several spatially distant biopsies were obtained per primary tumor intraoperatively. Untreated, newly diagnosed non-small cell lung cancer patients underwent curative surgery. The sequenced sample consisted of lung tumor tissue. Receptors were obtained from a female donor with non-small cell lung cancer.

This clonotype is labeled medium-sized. The chain's CDR3 is CASSDSQETQYF. The CDR3 nucleotides are TGTGCCAGCTCGGACAGCCAAGAGACCCAGTACTTC. This chain connects TRBV6-1 to TRBJ2-5; TRBD1 is a possible D gene (6 bases). Germline CDR1 MNHNS, CDR2 SASEGT. V was cut by 8 bases and J by 1 base, with 8 bases left in between. This CDR3 has 12 residues.

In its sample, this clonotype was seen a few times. This chain's CDR3 is CASSLGRGRTGELFF. As DNA, the CDR3 is TGTGCCAGCAGCTTAGGGAGGGGGCGTACCGGGGAGCTGTTTTTT. V usage is TRBV7-2 and J usage is TRBJ2-2; possibly TRBD1 for D (7 bases). Germline V CDR1 and CDR2: SGHTA, FQGNSA. The CDR3 extends over 15 amino acids. Trimming took 1 base from V and 5 from J, leaving 11 bases between them.

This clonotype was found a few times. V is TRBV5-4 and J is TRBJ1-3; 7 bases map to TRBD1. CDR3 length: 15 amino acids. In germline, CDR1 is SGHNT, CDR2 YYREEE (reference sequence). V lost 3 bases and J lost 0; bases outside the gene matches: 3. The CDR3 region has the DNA TGTGCCAGCAGCTATGACAGGGCCTCTGGAAACACCATATATTTT. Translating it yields CASSYDRASGNTIYF.

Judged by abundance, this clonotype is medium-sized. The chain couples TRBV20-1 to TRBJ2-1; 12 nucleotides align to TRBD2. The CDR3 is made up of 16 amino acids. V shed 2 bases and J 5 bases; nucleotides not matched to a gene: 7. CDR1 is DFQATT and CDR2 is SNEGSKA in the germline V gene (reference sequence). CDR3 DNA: TGCAGTGCTAGATGGTTTCTAGCGGGAGGGCACAATGAGCAGTTCTTC. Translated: CSARWFLAGGHNEQFF.

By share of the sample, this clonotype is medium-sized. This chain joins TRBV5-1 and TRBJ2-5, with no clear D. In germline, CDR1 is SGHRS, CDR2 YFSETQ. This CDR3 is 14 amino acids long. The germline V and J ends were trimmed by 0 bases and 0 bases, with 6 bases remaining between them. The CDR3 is CASSLERYQETQYF. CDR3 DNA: TGCGCCAGCAGCTTGGAACGGTACCAAGAGACCCAGTACTTC.

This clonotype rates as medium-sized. CDR3 amino acids: CASSQIRTSGYTF. The CDR3 coding sequence is TGTGCCAGCAGCCAAATTCGGACATCTGGCTACACCTTC. The chain links TRBV14 to TRBJ1-2, with TRBD1 as a possible D gene (5 bases). Trimming took off 2 bases at V and 7 bases at J, with 11 bases between the two ends. CDR1 and CDR2 from the germline V gene are SGHDN and FVKESK. There are 13 residues in the CDR3.

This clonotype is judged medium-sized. This chain's CDR3 is CATSAPGHLNEQFF. The CDR3 DNA follows: TGTGCCACCAGTGCCCCGGGCCACTTGAATGAGCAGTTCTTC. The chain recombines TRBV24-1 with TRBJ2-1; no definite D call. CDR3 size: 14 residues. CDR1 is KGHDR and CDR2 is SFDVKD in the germline V gene. V was cut by 5 bases and J by 7 bases, with 14 bases left in between.

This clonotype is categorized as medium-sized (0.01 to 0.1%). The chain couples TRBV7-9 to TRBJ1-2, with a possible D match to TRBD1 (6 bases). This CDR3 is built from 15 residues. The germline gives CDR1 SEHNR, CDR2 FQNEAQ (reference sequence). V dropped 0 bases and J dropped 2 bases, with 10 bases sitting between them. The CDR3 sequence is CASSLALGGNYGYTF. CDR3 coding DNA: TGTGCCAGCAGCTTAGCGCTAGGGGGAAACTATGGCTACACCTTC.

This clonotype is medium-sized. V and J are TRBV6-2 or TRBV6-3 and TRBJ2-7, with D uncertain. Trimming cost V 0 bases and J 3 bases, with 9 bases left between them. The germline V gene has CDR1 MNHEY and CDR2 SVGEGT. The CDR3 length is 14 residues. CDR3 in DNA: TGTGCCAGCAGTTACTCGAGCCCAATCTACGAGCAGTACTTC. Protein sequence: CASSYSSPIYEQYF.

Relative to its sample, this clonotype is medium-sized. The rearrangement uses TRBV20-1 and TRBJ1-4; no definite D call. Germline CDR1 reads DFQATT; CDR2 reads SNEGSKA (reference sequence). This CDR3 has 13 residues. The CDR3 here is CSVPRGLGEKLFF. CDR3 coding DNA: TGCAGCGTCCCGAGAGGGCTTGGGGAAAAACTGTTTTTT.

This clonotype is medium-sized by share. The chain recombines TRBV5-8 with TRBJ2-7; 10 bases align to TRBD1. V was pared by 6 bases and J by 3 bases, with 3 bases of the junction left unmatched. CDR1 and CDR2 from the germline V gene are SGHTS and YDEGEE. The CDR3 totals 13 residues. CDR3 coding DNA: TGTGCCAGCACTAGGACAGGGGGCTACGAGCAGTACTTC. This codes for CASTRTGGYEQYF.

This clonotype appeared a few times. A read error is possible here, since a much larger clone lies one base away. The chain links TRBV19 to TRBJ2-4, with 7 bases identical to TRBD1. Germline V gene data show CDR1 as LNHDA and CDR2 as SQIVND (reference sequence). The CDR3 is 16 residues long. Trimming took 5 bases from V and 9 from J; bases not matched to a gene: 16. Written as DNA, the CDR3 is TGTGCCAGTAGTCCAACCGCGACAGGGTATAGAGGCATTCAGTACTTC. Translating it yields CASSPTATGYRGIQYF. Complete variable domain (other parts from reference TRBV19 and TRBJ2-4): DGGITQSPKYLFRKEGQNVTLSCEQNLNHDAMYWYRQDPGQGLRLIYYSQIVNDFQKGDIAEGYSVSREKKESFPLTVTSAQKNPTAFYLCASSPTATGYRGIQYFGAGTRLSVL.

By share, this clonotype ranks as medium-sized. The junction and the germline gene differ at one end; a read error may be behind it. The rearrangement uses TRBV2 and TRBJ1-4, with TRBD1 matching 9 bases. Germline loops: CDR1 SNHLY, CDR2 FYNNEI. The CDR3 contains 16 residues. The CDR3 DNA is TGTGCCAGCAGCCAGACAGGGGGGCTACCACAAGAAGTAACTGTTTTT. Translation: CASSQTGGLPQEVTVF.

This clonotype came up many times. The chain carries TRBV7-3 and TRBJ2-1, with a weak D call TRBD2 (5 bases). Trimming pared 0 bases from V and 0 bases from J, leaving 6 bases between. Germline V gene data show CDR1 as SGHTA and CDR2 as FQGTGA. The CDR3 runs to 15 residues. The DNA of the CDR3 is TGTGCCAGCAGCTTAACGGGAGACTCCTACAATGAGCAGTTCTTC. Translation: CASSLTGDSYNEQFF.

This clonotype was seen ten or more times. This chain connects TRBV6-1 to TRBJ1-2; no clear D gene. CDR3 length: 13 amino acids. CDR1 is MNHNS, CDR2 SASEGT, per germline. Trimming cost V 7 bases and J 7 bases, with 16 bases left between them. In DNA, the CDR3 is TGTGCCAGCACCTCCGCTTCAAGGTTTGGCTACACCTTC. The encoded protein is CASTSASRFGYTF.

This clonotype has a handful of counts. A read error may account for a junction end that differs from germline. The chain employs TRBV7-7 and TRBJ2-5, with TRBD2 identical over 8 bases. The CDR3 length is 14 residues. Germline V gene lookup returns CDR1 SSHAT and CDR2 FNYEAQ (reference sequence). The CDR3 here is CASSTTGGEETQYF. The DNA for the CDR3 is TGTGCTAGCAGTACAACGGGGGGGGAAGAGACCCAGTACTTC.

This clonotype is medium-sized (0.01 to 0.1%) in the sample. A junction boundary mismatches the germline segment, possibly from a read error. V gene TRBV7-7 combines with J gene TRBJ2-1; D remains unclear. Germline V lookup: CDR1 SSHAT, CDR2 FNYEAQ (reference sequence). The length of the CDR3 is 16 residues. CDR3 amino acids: CASSSRVSVPYNEQFF. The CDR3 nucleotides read TGTGCTAGCAGCTCCCGCGTTTCTGTGCCCTACAATGAGCAGTTCTTC.

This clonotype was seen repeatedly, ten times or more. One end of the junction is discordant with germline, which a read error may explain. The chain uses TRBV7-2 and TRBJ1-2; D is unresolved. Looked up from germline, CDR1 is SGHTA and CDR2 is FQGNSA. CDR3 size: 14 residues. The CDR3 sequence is CASTLRWGNYGYTF. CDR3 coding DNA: TGTGCCAGCACCTTAAGGTGGGGAAACTATGGCTACACCTTC.

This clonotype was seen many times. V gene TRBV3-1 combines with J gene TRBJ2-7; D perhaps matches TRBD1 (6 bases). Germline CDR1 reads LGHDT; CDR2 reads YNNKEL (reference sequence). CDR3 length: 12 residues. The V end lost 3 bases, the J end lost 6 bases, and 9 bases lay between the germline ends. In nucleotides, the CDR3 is TGTGCCAGCAGCCAGGGGGCTTTCGAGCAGTACTTC. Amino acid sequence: CASSQGAFEQYF.

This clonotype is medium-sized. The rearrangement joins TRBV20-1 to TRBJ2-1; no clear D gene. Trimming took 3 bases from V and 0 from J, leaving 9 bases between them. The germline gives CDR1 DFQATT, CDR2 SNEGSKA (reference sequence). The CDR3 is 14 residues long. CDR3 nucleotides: TGCAGTGCTAGCGGACGAGTCTCCTACAATGAGCAGTTCTTC. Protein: CSASGRVSYNEQFF.

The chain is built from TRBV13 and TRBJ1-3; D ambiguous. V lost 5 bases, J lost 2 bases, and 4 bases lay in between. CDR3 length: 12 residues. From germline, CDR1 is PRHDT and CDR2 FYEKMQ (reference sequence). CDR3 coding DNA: TGTGCCAGCAGCCTGACTGGAAACACCATATATTTT. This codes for CASSLTGNTIYF.

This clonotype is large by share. CDR3 sequence (DNA): TGCAGTGCCAATAGCGTAGCTTACGAGCAGTACTTC. It codes for CSANSVAYEQYF. This chain connects TRBV20-1 to TRBJ2-7; TRBD2 is a possible D gene (5 bases). CDR3 length equals 12 residues. V shed 6 bases and J shed 4 bases, with 13 bases lying between them. CDR1 DFQATT and CDR2 SNEGSKA come from the germline V gene (reference sequence).

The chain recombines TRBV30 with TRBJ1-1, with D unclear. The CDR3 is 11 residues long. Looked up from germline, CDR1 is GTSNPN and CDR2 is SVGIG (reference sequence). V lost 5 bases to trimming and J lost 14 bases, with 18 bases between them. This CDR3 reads CAWPPQIDPFF. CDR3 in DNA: TGTGCCTGGCCCCCACAGATTGACCCCTTCTTT.

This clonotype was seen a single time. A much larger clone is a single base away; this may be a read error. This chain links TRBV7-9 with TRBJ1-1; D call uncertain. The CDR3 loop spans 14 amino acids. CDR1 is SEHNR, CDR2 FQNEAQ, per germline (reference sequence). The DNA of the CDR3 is TGTGCCAGCAGCCTGGACGGGAGAAACACTGAAGTTTTCTTT. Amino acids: CASSLDGRNTEVFF.

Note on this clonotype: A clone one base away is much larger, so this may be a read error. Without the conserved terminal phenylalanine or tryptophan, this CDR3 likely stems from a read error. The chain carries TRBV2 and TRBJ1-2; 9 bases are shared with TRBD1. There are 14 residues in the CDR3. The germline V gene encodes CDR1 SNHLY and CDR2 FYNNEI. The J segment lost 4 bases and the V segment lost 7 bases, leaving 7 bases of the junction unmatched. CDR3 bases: TGTGCCAGCACCGGGCGGGACAGGGCCTATGGCTACACCTTA. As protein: CASTGRDRAYGYTL.

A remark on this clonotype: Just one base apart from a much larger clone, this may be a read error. Here the CDR3 DNA reads TGTGCCAGTAGTGTACAGCTTCAGCCCCAGAATTTT. Its protein product is CASSVQLQPQNF. V usage is TRBV19 and J usage is TRBJ1-5; the D is unclear. CDR3 length: 12 residues. The germline CDR1 and CDR2 sequences are LNHDA and SQIVND (reference sequence). The variable domain in full, with the rest retrieved from reference TRBV19 and TRBJ1-5, is DGGITQSPKYLFRKEGQNVTLSCEQNLNHDAMYWYRQDPGQGLRLIYYSQIVNDFQKGDIAEGYSVSREKKESFPLTVTSAQKNPTAFYLCASSVQLQPQNFGDGTRLSIL.

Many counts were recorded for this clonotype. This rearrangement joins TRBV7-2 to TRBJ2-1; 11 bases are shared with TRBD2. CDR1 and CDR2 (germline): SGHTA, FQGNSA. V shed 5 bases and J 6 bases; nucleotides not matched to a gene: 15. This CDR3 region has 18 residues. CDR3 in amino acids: CASSTLGANSGRANEQFF. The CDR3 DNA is TGTGCCAGCAGCACCTTGGGAGCAAATAGCGGGAGGGCCAATGAGCAGTTCTTC.

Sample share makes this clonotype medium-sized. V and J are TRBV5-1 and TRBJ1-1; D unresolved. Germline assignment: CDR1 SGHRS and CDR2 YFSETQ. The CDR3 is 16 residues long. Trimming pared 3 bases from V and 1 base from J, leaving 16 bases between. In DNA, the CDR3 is TGCGCCAGCAGCTCGCGGCAAGCCGGAGCGAACACTGAAGCTTTCTTT. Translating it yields CASSSRQAGANTEAFF.